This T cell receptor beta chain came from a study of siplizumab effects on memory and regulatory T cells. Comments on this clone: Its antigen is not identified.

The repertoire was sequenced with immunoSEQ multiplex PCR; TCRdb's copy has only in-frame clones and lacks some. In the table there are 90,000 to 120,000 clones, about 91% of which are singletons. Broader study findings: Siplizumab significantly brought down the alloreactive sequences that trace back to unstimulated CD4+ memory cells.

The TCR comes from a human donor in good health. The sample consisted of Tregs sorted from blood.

The CDR3 DNA is TGTGCCAGCAGCGCACGACAGGGTTTCGACGAGCAGTACTTC. This encodes CASSARQGFDEQYF. The chain joins TRBV7-8 to TRBJ2-7; 7 nucleotides align to TRBD1. The trim removed 5 bases at V and 5 bases at J, leaving 9 bases unmatched. The CDR3 spans 14 residues. Germline V gene data show CDR1 as SGHVS and CDR2 as FQNEAQ.